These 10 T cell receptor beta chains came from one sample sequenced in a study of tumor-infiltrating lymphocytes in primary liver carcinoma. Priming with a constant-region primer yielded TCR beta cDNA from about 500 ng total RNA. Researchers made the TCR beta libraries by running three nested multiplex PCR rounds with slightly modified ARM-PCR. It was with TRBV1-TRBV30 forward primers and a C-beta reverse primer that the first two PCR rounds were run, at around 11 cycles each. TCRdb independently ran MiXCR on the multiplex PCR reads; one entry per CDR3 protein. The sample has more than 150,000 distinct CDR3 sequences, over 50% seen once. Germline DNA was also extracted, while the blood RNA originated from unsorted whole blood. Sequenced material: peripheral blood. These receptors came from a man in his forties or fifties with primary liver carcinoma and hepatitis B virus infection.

The CDR3 nucleotides are TGTGCTGGCAGCTTAAGGTATGAGCAGTTCTTC. Protein sequence: CAGSLRYEQFF. The V gene is TRBV11-2, the J gene TRBJ2-1; no definite D call. Germline loops: CDR1 SGHAT, CDR2 FQNNGV. CDR3 length: 11 residues.

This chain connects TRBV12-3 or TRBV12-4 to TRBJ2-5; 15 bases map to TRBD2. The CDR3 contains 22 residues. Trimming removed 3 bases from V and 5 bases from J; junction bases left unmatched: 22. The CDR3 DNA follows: TGTGCCAGCAGTTTCAGGGGCAGGGCCTTTGGACTAGCGGGAGGGCCAGAGGAGACCCAGTACTTC. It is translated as CASSFRGRAFGLAGGPEETQYF.

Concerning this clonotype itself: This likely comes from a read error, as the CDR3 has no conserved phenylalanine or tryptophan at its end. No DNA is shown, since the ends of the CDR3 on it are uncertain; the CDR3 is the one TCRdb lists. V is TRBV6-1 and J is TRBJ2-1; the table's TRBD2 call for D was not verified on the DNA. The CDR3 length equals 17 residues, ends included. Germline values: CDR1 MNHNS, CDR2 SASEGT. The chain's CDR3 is CATDPLAGGLAGPWAFL.

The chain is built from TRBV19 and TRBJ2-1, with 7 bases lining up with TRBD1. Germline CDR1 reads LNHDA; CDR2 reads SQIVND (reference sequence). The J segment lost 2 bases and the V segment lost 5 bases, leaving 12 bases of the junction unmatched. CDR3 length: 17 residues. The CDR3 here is CASSLRTGGRTYNEQFF. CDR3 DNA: TGTGCCAGTAGTCTACGGACAGGTGGAAGAACCTACAATGAGCAGTTCTTC. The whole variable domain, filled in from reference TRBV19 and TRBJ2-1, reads DGGITQSPKYLFRKEGQNVTLSCEQNLNHDAMYWYRQDPGQGLRLIYYSQIVNDFQKGDIAEGYSVSREKKESFPLTVTSAQKNPTAFYLCASSLRTGGRTYNEQFFGPGTRLTVL.

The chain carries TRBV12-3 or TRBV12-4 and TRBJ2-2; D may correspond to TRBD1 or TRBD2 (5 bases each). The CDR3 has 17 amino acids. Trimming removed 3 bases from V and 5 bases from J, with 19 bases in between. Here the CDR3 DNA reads TGTGCCAGCAGTTTTATCCGGGACGGCGTTGTGACCGGGGAGCTGTTTTTT. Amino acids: CASSFIRDGVVTGELFF.

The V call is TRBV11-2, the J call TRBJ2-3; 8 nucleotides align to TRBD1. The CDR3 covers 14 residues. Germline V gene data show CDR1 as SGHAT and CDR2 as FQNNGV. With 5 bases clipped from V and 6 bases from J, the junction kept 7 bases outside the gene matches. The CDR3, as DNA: TGTGCCAGCAGCCAAGACAGGGGTGGCGATACGCAGTATTTT. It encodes CASSQDRGGDTQYF.

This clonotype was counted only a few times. CDR3 in DNA: TGTGCCATCAGTCCGGGACAGGGTGGAAACACCATATATTTT. This encodes CAISPGQGGNTIYF. The chain combines TRBV10-3 with TRBJ1-3; 9 bases are shared with TRBD1. The junction had 2 bases not matched to a gene; V was cut back by 5 bases and J by 3 bases. The CDR3 has 14 amino acids. Germline CDR1 reads ENHRY; CDR2 reads SYGVKD.

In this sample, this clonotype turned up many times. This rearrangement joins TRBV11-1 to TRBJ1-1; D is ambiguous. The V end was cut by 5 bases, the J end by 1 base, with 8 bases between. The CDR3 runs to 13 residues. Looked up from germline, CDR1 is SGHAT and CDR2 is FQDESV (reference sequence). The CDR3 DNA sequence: TGTGCCAGCAGCCTCCGGGGGAACACTGAAGCTTTCTTT. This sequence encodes CASSLRGNTEAFF. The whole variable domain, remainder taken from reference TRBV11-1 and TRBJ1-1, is EAEVAQSPRYKITEKSQAVAFWCDPISGHATLYWYRQILGQGPELLVQFQDESVVDDSQLPKDRFSAERLKGVDSTLKIQPAELGDSAMYLCASSLRGNTEAFFGQGTRLTVV.

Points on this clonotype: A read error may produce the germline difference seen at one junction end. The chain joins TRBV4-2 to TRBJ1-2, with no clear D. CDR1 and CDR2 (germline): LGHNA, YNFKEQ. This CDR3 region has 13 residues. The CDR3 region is CGSSQAENYGYTF. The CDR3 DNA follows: TGTGGCAGCAGCCAAGCGGAGAACTATGGCTACACCTTC.

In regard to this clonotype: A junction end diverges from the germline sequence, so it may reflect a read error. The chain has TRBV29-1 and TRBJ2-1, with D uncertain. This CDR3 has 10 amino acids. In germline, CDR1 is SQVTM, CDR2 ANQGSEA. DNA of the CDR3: TGCAGCGTTGGATGGCGTGAGCAGTTATTC. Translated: CSVGWREQLF.